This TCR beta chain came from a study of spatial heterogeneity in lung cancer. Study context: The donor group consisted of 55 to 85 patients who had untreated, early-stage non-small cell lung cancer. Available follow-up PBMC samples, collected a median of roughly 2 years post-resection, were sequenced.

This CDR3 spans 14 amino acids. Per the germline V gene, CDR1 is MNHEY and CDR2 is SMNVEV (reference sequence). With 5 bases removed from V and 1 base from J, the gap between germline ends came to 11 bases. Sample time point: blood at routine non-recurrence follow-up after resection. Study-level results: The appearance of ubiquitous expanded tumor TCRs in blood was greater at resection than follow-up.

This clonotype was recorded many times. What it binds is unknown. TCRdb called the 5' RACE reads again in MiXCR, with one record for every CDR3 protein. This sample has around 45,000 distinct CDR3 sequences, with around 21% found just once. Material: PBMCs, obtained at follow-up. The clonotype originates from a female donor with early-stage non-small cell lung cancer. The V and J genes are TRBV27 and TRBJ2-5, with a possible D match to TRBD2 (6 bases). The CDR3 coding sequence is TGTGCCAGCAGTCCAGGACTACTCCAAGAGACCCAGTACTTC. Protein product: CASSPGLLQETQYF.